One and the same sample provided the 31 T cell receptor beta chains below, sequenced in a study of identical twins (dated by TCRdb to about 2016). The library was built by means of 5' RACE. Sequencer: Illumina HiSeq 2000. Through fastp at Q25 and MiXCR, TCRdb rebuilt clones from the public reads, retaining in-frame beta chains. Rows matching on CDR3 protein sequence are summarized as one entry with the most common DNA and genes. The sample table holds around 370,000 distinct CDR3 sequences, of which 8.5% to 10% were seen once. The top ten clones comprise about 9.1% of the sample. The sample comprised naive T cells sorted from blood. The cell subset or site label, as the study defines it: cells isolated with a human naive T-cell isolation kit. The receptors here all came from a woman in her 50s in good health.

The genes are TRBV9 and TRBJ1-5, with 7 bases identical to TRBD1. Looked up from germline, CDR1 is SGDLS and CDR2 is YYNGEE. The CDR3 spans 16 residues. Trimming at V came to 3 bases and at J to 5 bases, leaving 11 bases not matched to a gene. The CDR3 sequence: CASSAGAGGPHQPQHF. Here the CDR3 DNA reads TGTGCCAGCAGCGCCGGGGCAGGGGGTCCACATCAGCCCCAGCATTTT.

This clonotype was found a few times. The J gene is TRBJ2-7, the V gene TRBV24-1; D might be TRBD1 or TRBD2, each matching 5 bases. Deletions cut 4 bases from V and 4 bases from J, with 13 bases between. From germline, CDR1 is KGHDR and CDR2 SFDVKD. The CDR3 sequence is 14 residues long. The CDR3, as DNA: TGTGCCACCAGTGAAGCAGGGAGCGGATACGAGCAGTACTTC. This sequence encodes CATSEAGSGYEQYF.

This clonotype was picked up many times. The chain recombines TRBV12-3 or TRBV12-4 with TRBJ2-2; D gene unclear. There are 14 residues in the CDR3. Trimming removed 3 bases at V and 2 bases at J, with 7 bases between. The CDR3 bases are TGTGCCAGCAGTTTCTCCATTAACACCGGGGAGCTGTTTTTT. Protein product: CASSFSINTGELFF.

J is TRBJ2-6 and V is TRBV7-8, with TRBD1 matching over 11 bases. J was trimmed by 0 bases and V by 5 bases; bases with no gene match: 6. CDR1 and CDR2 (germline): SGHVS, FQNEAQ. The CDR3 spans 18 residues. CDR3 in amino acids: CASSRGQGANSGANVLTF. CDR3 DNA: TGTGCCAGCAGCCGCGGACAGGGGGCGAACTCTGGGGCCAACGTCCTGACTTTC. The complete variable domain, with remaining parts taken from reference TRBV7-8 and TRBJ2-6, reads GAGVSQSPRYKVAKRGQDVALRCDPISGHVSLFWYQQALGQGPEFLTYFQNEAQLDKSGLPSDRFFAERPEGSVSTLKIQRTQQEDSAVYLCASSRGQGANSGANVLTFGAGSRLTVL.

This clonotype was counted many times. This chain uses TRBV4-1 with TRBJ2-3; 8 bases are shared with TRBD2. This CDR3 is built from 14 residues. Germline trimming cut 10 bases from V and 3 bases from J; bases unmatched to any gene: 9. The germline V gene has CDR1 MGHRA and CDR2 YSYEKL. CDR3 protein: CAISRREDTDTQYF. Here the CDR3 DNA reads TGCGCCATCTCCCGGCGGGAGGATACAGATACGCAGTATTTT.

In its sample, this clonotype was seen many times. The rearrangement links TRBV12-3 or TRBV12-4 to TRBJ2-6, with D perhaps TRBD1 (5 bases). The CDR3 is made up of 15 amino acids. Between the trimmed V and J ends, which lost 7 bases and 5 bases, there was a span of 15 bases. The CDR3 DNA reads TGTGCCAGCACCTCTAGGGGCCCCCGGGCCAACGTCCTGACTTTC. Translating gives CASTSRGPRANVLTF.

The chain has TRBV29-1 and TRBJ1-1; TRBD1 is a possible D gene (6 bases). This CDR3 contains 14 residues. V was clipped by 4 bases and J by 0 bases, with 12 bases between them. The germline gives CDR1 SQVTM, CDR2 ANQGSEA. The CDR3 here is CSVATGAMNTEAFF. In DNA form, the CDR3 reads TGCAGCGTTGCAACGGGGGCAATGAACACTGAAGCTTTCTTT.

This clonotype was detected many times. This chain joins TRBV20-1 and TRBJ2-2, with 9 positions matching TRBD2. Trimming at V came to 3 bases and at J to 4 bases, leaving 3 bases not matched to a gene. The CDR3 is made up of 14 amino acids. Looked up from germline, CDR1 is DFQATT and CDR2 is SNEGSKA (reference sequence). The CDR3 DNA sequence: TGCAGTGCTAGCTCGGGACTAGCCACCGGGGAGCTGTTTTTT. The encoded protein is CSASSGLATGELFF.

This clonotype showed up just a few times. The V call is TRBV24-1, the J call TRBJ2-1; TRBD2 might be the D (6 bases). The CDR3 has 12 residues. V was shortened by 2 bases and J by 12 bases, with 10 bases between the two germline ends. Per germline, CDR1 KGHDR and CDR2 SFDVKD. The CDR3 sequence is CATSDSPRGQFF. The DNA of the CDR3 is TGTGCCACCAGTGATTCCCCGCGGGGGCAGTTCTTC.

CDR3 amino acids: CASSHQGAGETQYF. The CDR3 nucleotides are TGTGCCAGCAGTCACCAGGGGGCTGGGGAGACCCAGTACTTC. This chain connects TRBV6-5 to TRBJ2-5, with TRBD1 matching 8 bases. The V and J ends lost 5 bases and 5 bases, in that order; junction bases with no gene match: 7. The CDR3 length is 14 residues. Germline assignment: CDR1 MNHEY and CDR2 SVGAGI.

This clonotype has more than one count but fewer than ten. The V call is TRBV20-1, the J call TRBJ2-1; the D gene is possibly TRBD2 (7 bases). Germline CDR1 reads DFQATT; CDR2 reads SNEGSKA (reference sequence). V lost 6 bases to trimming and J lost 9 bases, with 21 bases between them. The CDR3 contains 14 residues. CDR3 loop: CSAAGSGGGGEQFF. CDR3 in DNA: TGCAGTGCGGCCGGGTCGGGAGGAGGGGGTGAGCAGTTCTTC.

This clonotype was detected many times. This CDR3 reads CASSQTPRETQYF. The CDR3 DNA is TGCGCCAGCAGCCAAACTCCTCGAGAGACCCAGTACTTC. The gene calls are TRBV4-1 and TRBJ2-5; D remains unclear. V was clipped by 2 bases and J by 4 bases, with 8 bases between them. Germline V CDR1 and CDR2: MGHRA, YSYEKL. The CDR3 loop spans 13 amino acids.

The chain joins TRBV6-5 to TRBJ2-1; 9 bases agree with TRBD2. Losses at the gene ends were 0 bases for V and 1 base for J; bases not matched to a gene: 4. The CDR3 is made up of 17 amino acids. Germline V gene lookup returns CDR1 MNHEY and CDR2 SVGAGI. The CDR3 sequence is CASSYSLAGASYNEQFF. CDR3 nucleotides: TGTGCCAGCAGTTACTCGTTAGCGGGAGCATCCTACAATGAGCAGTTCTTC.

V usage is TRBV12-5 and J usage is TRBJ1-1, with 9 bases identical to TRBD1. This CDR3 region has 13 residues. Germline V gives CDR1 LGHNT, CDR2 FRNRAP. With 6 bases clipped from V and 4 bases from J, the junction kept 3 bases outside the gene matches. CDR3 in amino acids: CASGTDRGTEAFF. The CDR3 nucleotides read TGTGCTAGTGGGACGGACAGGGGCACTGAAGCTTTCTTT. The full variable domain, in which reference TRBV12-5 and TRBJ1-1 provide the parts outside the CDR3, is DARVTQTPRHKVTEMGQEVTMRCQPILGHNTVFWYRQTMMQGLELLAYFRNRAPLDDSGMPKDRFSAEMPDATLATLKIQPSEPRDSAVYFCASGTDRGTEAFFGQGTRLTVV.

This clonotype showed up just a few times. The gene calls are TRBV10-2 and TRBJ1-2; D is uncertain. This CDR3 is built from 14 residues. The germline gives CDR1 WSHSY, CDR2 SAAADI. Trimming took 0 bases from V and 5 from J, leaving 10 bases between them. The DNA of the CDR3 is TGCGCCAGCAGTGAGTCAGCGGACTATTATGGCTACACCTTC. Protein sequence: CASSESADYYGYTF.

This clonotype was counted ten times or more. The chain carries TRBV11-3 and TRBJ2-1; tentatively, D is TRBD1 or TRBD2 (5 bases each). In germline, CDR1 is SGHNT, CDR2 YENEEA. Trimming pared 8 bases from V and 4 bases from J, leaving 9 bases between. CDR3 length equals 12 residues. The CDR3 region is CASRGGYNEQFF. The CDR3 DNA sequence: TGTGCCAGCCGTGGGGGATACAATGAGCAGTTCTTC.

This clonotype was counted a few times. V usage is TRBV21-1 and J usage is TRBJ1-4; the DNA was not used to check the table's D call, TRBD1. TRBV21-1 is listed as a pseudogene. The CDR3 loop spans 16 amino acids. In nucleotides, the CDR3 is TGTGCCAGCAGCCTGATTGACAGGCCTGTTAATGAAAAACTGTTTTTT. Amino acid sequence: CASSLIDRPVNEKLFF.

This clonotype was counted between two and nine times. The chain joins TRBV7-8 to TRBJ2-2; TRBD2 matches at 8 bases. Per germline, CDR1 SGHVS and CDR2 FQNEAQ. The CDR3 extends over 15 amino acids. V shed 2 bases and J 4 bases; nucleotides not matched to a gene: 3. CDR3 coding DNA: TGTGCCAGCAGCTTAATACTAGCGGCCACCGGGGAGCTGTTTTTT. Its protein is CASSLILAATGELFF. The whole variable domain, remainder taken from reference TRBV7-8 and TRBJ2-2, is GAGVSQSPRYKVAKRGQDVALRCDPISGHVSLFWYQQALGQGPEFLTYFQNEAQLDKSGLPSDRFFAERPEGSVSTLKIQRTQQEDSAVYLCASSLILAATGELFFGEGSRLTVL.

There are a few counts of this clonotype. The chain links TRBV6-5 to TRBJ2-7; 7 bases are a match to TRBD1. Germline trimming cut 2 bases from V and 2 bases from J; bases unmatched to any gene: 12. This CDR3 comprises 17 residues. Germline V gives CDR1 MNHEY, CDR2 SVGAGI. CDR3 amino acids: CASSYLPRGLEAYEQYF. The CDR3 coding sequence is TGTGCCAGCAGTTACCTCCCGAGGGGGCTGGAGGCCTACGAGCAGTACTTC.

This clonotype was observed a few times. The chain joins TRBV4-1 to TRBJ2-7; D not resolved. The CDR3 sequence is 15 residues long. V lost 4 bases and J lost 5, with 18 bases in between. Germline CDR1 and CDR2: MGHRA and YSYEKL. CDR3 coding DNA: TGCGCCAGCAGCCCCCTCCGCGGCCTATTAGACGAGCAGTACTTC. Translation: CASSPLRGLLDEQYF.

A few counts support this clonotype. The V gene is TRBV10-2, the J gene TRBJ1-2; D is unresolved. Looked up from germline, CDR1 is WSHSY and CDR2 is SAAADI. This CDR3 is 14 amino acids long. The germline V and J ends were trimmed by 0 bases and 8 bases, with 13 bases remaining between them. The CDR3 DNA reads TGCGCCAGCAGTGAGTCGAGGACGCCTAACGGCTACACCTTC. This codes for CASSESRTPNGYTF.

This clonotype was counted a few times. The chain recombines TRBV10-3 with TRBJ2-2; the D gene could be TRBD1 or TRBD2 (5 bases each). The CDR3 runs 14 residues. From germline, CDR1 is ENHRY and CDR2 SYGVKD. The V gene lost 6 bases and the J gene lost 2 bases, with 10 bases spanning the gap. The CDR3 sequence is CAIRSGTNTGELFF. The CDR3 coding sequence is TGTGCCATCAGATCCGGGACCAACACCGGGGAGCTGTTTTTT.

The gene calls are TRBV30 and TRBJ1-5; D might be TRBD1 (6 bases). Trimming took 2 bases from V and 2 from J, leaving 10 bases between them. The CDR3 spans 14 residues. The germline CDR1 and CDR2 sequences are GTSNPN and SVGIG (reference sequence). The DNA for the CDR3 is TGTGCCTGGAGTACAGGGTCGGGCAATCAGCCCCAGCATTTT. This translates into CAWSTGSGNQPQHF.

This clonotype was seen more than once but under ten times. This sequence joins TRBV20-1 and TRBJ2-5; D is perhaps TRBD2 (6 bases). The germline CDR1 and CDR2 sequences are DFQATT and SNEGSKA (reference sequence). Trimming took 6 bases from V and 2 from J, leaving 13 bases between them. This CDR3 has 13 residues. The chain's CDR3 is CSALRLGQETQYF. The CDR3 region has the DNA TGCAGTGCCCTAAGACTAGGGCAAGAGACCCAGTACTTC.

The CDR3 region is CSARDWALSGSTDTQYF. The CDR3 DNA follows: TGCAGTGCTAGAGATTGGGCCCTTAGCGGGAGCACAGATACGCAGTATTTT. The chain uses TRBV20-1 and TRBJ2-3, with 7 bases that match TRBD2. J lost 0 bases, V lost 0 bases, and 9 bases had no gene match. The CDR3 has 17 residues. Germline V gene lookup returns CDR1 DFQATT and CDR2 SNEGSKA (reference sequence).

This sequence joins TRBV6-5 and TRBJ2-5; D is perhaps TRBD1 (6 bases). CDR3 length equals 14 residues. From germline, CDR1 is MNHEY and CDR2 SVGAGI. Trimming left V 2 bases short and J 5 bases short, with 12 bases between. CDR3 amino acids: CASSYEGERETQYF. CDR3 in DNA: TGTGCCAGCAGTTACGAGGGGGAAAGGGAGACCCAGTACTTC.

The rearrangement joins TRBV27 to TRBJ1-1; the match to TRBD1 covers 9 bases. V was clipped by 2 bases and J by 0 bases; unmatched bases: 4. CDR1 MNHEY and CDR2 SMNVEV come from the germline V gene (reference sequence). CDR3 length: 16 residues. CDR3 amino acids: CASSLQGTGMNTEAFF. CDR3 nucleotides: TGTGCCAGCAGTTTACAGGGGACAGGGATGAACACTGAAGCTTTCTTT.

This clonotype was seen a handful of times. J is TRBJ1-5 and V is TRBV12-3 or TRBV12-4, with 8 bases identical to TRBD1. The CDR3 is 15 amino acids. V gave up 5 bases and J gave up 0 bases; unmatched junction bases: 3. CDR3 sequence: CASSSDRGSNQPQHF. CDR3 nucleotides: TGTGCCAGCAGTAGTGACAGGGGTAGCAATCAGCCCCAGCATTTT.

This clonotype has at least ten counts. CDR3 amino acids: CASSLGLDPGELFF. The CDR3, as DNA: TGTGCCAGCAGCTTGGGACTAGACCCCGGGGAGCTGTTTTTT. The V and J genes are TRBV5-6 and TRBJ2-2; tentatively, D is TRBD2 (6 bases). V lost 0 bases to trimming and J lost 6 bases, with 9 bases between them. The germline CDR1 and CDR2 sequences are SGHDT and YYEEEE. The CDR3 is 14 amino acids.

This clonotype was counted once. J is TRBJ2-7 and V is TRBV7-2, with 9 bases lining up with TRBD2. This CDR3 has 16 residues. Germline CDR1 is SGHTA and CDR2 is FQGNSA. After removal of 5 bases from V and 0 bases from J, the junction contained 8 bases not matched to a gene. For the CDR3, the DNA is TGTGCCAGCAGCCGCCGGGGACTAGCAAGCTCCTACGAGCAGTACTTC. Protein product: CASSRRGLASSYEQYF. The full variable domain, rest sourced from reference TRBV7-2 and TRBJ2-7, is GAGVSQSPSNKVTEKGKDVELRCDPISGHTALYWYRQSLGQGLEFLIYFQGNSAPDKSGLPSDRFSAERTGGSVSTLTIQRTQQEDSAVYLCASSRRGLASSYEQYFGPGTRLTVT.

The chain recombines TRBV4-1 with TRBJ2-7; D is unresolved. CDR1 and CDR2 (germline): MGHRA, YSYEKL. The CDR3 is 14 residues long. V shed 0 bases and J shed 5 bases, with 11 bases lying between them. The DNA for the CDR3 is TGCGCCAGCAGCCAAGAAGTTTCCGGGCACGAGCAGTACTTC. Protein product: CASSQEVSGHEQYF.